This T cell receptor (beta chain) emerged from a study of cytomegalovirus exposure and HLA in healthy donors. With 3 bases clipped from V and 3 bases from J, the junction kept 9 bases outside the gene matches. There are 16 residues in the CDR3. CDR1 MNHEY and CDR2 SMNVEV come from the germline V gene (reference sequence). Findings of the study overall: Later examination showed HLA-associated TCR beta chains had greater clonal expansion than equally common others. The analysis excluded some indistinguishable V segments, including TRBV6-2 and TRBV6-3. Analyzed later, most CMV-associated TCR beta chains appeared HLA-restricted. Cytomegalovirus association was assigned to about 150 TCR beta chains.

As regards this clone: Antigen unknown.

PCR amplification relied on 60 Vbeta primers (plus 13 Jbeta primers). Produced via immunoSEQ multiplex PCR; TCRdb's table is partial and in-frame only. The data contain about 150,000 clones, roughly 85% of them singletons. Sequencing was carried out using PBMCs. The chain is built from TRBV27 and TRBJ1-1, with TRBD1 identical over 8 bases. The receptor was derived from a woman under 40 in good health and CMV-seronegative. As DNA, the CDR3 is TGTGCCAGCAGTTTTCAACCGGGACAGGAGGACACTGAAGCTTTCTTT. Its protein is CASSFQPGQEDTEAFF.